This TCR beta chain was obtained from a study of blood T cells in healthy people across ages. The CDR3 is 14 residues long. V lost 4 bases and J lost 6, with 16 bases in between. Per germline, CDR1 SGHDT and CDR2 YYEEEE. Sample-barcoded 5' priming and a J-beta primer mix drove a second PCR of about 6 to 11 cycles. A single record per CDR3 protein comes from TCRdb applying MiXCR to the 5' RACE reads. The sample has some 900,000 distinct CDR3 sequences, 29% seen once. Concerning this clonotype: Its cognate antigen is unknown.

Total RNA was extracted at no less than 6 micrograms per sample. General observations from the study: Naive and antigen-experienced cells could not be conclusively compared, given unsorted PBMCs. Long-lived and aged donors differed, with more naive CD4+ cells and higher diversity in the long-lived. The study regarded diversity estimates from one million T cells as underestimates.

This chain links TRBV5-6 with TRBJ1-2, with no clear D. This clonotype was sampled from a woman older than 75 in good health. Material for sequencing was blood. The CDR3, as DNA: TGTGCCAGCAGCGCCTCGGCGCTACTGCATGGCTACACCTTC. It translates to CASSASALLHGYTF.